This T cell receptor beta chain was identified during a study of radiation and T cells in renal cell carcinoma. Regarding the study as a whole: In blood, top tumor clones expanded by 2 weeks, shrinking by 4.

The time point was: blood 2 weeks post-SBRT. Treatment meaning: 15 Gy SBRT to primary tumor, nephrectomy 4 weeks later. TCRdb's copy holds only in-frame clones and misses some; the assay was immunoSEQ multiplex PCR. This table has some 76,000 clones, about 81% appearing once. Per germline, CDR1 SEHNR and CDR2 FQNEAQ (reference sequence). The CDR3 totals 14 residues. After removal of 5 bases from V and 2 bases from J, the junction contained 6 bases not matched to a gene. Of note for this clone: Its antigen is currently unknown.

This receptor was obtained from a man in his 60s with renal cell carcinoma. The material sequenced was blood, taken from a patient whose treatment included radiotherapy and nephrectomy. The chain carries TRBV7-9 and TRBJ2-7, with TRBD1 matching 7 bases. CDR3 DNA sequence: TGTGCCAGCAGCCTTGGACAGGCGACCTACGAGCAGTACTTC. Residues: CASSLGQATYEQYF. The whole variable domain, remainder taken from reference TRBV7-9 and TRBJ2-7, is DTGVSQNPRHKITKRGQNVTFRCDPISEHNRLYWYRQTLGQGPEFLTYFQNEAQLEKSRLLSDRFSAERPKGSFSTLEIQRTEQGDSAMYLCASSLGQATYEQYFGPGTRLTVT.